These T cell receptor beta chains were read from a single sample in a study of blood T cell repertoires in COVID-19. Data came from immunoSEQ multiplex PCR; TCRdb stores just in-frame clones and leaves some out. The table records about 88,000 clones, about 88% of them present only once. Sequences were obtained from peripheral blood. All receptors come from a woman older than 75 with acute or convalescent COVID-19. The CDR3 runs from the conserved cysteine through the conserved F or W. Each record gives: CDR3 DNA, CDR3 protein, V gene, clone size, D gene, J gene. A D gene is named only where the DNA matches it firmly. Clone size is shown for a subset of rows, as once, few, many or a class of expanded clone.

CDR3 DNA: TGTGCCAGCAGTCGGGACAGGGGCGGTGAAGCTTTCTTT
CDR3 protein: CASSRDRGGEAFF
V gene: TRBV27
clone size: .
D gene: TRBD1
J gene: TRBJ1-1

CDR3 DNA: TGTGCCAGCAGCGAAGGGACAGTAGCTTTCTTT
CDR3 protein: CASSEGTVAFF
V gene: TRBV7-9
clone size: .
D gene: TRBD1
J gene: TRBJ1-1

CDR3 DNA: TGTGCCAGCAGTGAAGGGGCAGCCTCAGGAAAACTGTTTTTT
CDR3 protein: CASSEGAASGKLFF
V gene: TRBV6-1
clone size: .
D gene: .
J gene: TRBJ1-4

CDR3 DNA: TGTGCCAGCAAAGGGTGGGGCGGTGAAAAACTGTTTTTT
CDR3 protein: CASKGWGGEKLFF
V gene: TRBV27
clone size: .
D gene: .
J gene: TRBJ1-4

CDR3 DNA: TGTGCCACCAGTGATTCTCGGGACAGCCAAGAGACCCAGTACTTC
CDR3 protein: CATSDSRDSQETQYF
V gene: TRBV24-1
clone size: .
D gene: TRBD1
J gene: TRBJ2-5

CDR3 DNA: TGTGCCAGCAGTTCCACGGGACAGGTGTATGGCTACACCTTC
CDR3 protein: CASSSTGQVYGYTF
V gene: TRBV28
clone size: .
D gene: TRBD1
J gene: TRBJ1-2

CDR3 DNA: TGTGCCAGCAGCTTAATAGCTGGGACAGGGGGGAATGAGCAGTTCTTC
CDR3 protein: CASSLIAGTGGNEQFF
V gene: TRBV11-2
clone size: .
D gene: TRBD1
J gene: TRBJ2-1

CDR3 DNA: TGCAGCGTTGATCGCAGGCCCTACGGGGAAGGCTACACCTTC
CDR3 protein: CSVDRRPYGEGYTF
V gene: TRBV29-1
clone size: .
D gene: .
J gene: TRBJ1-2

CDR3 DNA: TGCGCCAGCTCCGGACAGGGCCCCGCGAACACTGAAGCTTTCTTT
CDR3 protein: CASSGQGPANTEAFF
V gene: TRBV5-1
clone size: .
D gene: TRBD1
J gene: TRBJ1-1

CDR3 DNA: TGTGCCAGCAGTCCCTTCGGGGGTGCAGATACGCAGTATTTT
CDR3 protein: CASSPFGGADTQYF
V gene: TRBV7-2
clone size: .
D gene: .
J gene: TRBJ2-3

CDR3 DNA: TGTGCCAGCAGCCCGCCAAGCGGGGTACTTTACAATGAGCAGTTCTTC
CDR3 protein: CASSPPSGVLYNEQFF
V gene: TRBV5-4
clone size: .
D gene: TRBD2
J gene: TRBJ2-1

CDR3 DNA: TGTGCCAGCAGTTCAACCCCGAGGCAGTATGAAGCTTTCTTT
CDR3 protein: CASSSTPRQYEAFF
V gene: TRBV27
clone size: few
D gene: .
J gene: TRBJ1-1

CDR3 DNA: TGTGCCAGCTCACCTTCGACAGCCTATAATTCACCCCTCCACTTT
CDR3 protein: CASSPSTAYNSPLHF
V gene: TRBV18
clone size: .
D gene: .
J gene: TRBJ1-6

CDR3 DNA: TGTGCCAGCAGCCGCATCGGCACTGAAGCTTTCTTT
CDR3 protein: CASSRIGTEAFF
V gene: TRBV6-2/TRBV6-3
clone size: .
D gene: .
J gene: TRBJ1-1

CDR3 DNA: TGTGCCAGCAGCGTAGTTAGCGGGGGTGATACGCAGTATTTT
CDR3 protein: CASSVVSGGDTQYF
V gene: TRBV9
clone size: .
D gene: TRBD2
J gene: TRBJ2-3

CDR3 DNA: TGTGCCAGCAGCTTCCGGGACACGATGGGCACCGGGGAGCTGTTTTTT
CDR3 protein: CASSFRDTMGTGELFF
V gene: TRBV7-9
clone size: .
D gene: .
J gene: TRBJ2-2

CDR3 DNA: TGTGCCAGCAGTTCGGGGGTAGGCGATGAGCAGTTCTTC
CDR3 protein: CASSSGVGDEQFF
V gene: TRBV12-3/TRBV12-4
clone size: .
D gene: .
J gene: TRBJ2-1

CDR3 DNA: TGTGCCACCTCTCGAGGGACAGGGGCCTATAGCAATCAGCCCCAGCATTTT
CDR3 protein: CATSRGTGAYSNQPQHF
V gene: TRBV5-4
clone size: .
D gene: TRBD1
J gene: TRBJ1-5

CDR3 DNA: TGCGCCAGCAGCCCCGGGACAGGGGTGACCTACGAGCAGTACTTC
CDR3 protein: CASSPGTGVTYEQYF
V gene: TRBV5-1
clone size: .
D gene: TRBD1
J gene: TRBJ2-7

CDR3 DNA: TGTGCCAGCAGCCCGAATTCAGGGTTGTACGAGCAGTACTTC
CDR3 protein: CASSPNSGLYEQYF
V gene: TRBV4-2
clone size: .
D gene: .
J gene: TRBJ2-7

CDR3 DNA: TGTGCCAGCAGCCGAGACAGGGTTTTTAGGAACACTGAAGCTTTCTTT
CDR3 protein: CASSRDRVFRNTEAFF
V gene: TRBV2
clone size: .
D gene: TRBD1
J gene: TRBJ1-1

CDR3 DNA: TGTGCCAGCAGCTGGGGGGCTAGCGGGGGAAGGGTACATGAGCAGTTCTTC
CDR3 protein: CASSWGASGGRVHEQFF
V gene: TRBV5-4
clone size: .
D gene: TRBD2
J gene: TRBJ2-1

CDR3 DNA: TGTGCCAGCAGCCTACTGGGGGCATCTGAAGAAAAACTGTTTTTT
CDR3 protein: CASSLLGASEEKLFF
V gene: TRBV7-9
clone size: .
D gene: .
J gene: TRBJ1-4

CDR3 DNA: TGTGCCAGCAGCACCGACAGGGGCGAGAACACTGAAGCTTTCTTT
CDR3 protein: CASSTDRGENTEAFF
V gene: TRBV7-9
clone size: .
D gene: TRBD1
J gene: TRBJ1-1

CDR3 DNA: TGTGCCAGCAGCCTAACGGGAATGAACACTGAAGCTTTCTTT
CDR3 protein: CASSLTGMNTEAFF
V gene: TRBV3-1/TRBV3-2
clone size: .
D gene: .
J gene: TRBJ1-1

CDR3 DNA: TGTGCCAGCAGTTCCAGGCGGAACACTGAAGCTTTCTTT
CDR3 protein: CASSSRRNTEAFF
V gene: TRBV2
clone size: .
D gene: .
J gene: TRBJ1-1

CDR3 DNA: TGTGCCAGCAGCTCGGACAGAAACACTGAAGCTTTCTTT
CDR3 protein: CASSSDRNTEAFF
V gene: TRBV7-2
clone size: .
D gene: .
J gene: TRBJ1-1

CDR3 DNA: TGTGCCAGCAGCAACGGACAGGGGAGTTACAATGAGCAGTTCTTC
CDR3 protein: CASSNGQGSYNEQFF
V gene: TRBV9
clone size: .
D gene: TRBD1
J gene: TRBJ2-1

CDR3 DNA: TGTGCCAGCACAGAGCGGCCCGACAAAAACATTCAGTACTTC
CDR3 protein: CASTERPDKNIQYF
V gene: TRBV6-6
clone size: .
D gene: .
J gene: TRBJ2-4

CDR3 DNA: TGTGCCAGCAGCTTAGTCGGTTTTGAGCAGTTCTTC
CDR3 protein: CASSLVGFEQFF
V gene: TRBV7-9
clone size: once
D gene: .
J gene: TRBJ2-1

CDR3 DNA: TGTGCCAGCAGTCCTCTAAATACAGGGGGCAGTCGCCATAGCAATCAGCCCCAGCATTTT
CDR3 protein: CASSPLNTGGSRHSNQPQHF
V gene: TRBV6-6
clone size: .
D gene: TRBD1
J gene: TRBJ1-5

CDR3 DNA: TGTGCCAGCAGCTTAGACAGGTGGGATGAAAAACTGTTTTTT
CDR3 protein: CASSLDRWDEKLFF
V gene: TRBV7-2
clone size: .
D gene: .
J gene: TRBJ1-4

CDR3 DNA: TGTGCCAGCAGCTTCTCTAGAGGGGAGCTGTTTTTT
CDR3 protein: CASSFSRGELFF
V gene: TRBV7-3
clone size: .
D gene: .
J gene: TRBJ2-2

CDR3 DNA: TGTGCCAGCAGCTCGGGGACAGGGGATTCACCCCTCCACTTT
CDR3 protein: CASSSGTGDSPLHF
V gene: TRBV7-9
clone size: .
D gene: TRBD1
J gene: TRBJ1-6

CDR3 DNA: TGCGCCAGCAGCAGGGCAGGGGGTGGAGGCTATGGCTACACCTTC
CDR3 protein: CASSRAGGGGYGYTF
V gene: TRBV5-1
clone size: once
D gene: TRBD1
J gene: TRBJ1-2

CDR3 DNA: TGTGCCAGCAGTCCAACACCGGGACAAAGCAATCAGCCCCAGCATTTT
CDR3 protein: CASSPTPGQSNQPQHF
V gene: TRBV27
clone size: .
D gene: .
J gene: TRBJ1-5

CDR3 DNA: TGTGCCAGCAGCACCGACAGGGCTGGTTCCTACGAGCAGTACTTC
CDR3 protein: CASSTDRAGSYEQYF
V gene: TRBV6-5
clone size: few
D gene: TRBD1
J gene: TRBJ2-7

CDR3 DNA: TGTGCCACCAGTGATTGGAGCGGGAGTTTACACAATGAGCAGTTCTTC
CDR3 protein: CATSDWSGSLHNEQFF
V gene: TRBV24-1
clone size: .
D gene: TRBD2
J gene: TRBJ2-1